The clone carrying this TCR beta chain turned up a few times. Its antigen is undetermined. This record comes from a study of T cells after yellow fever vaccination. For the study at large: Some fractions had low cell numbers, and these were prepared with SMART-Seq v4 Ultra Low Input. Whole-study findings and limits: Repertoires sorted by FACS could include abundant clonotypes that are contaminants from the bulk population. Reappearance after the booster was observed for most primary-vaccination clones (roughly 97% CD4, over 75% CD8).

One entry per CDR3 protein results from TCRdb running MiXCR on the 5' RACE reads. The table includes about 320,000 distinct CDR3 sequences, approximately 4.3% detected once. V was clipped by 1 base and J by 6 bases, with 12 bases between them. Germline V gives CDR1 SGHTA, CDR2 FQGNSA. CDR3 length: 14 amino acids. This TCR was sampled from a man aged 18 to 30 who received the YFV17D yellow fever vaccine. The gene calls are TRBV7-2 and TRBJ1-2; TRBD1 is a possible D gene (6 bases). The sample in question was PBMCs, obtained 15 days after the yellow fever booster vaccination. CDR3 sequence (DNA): TGTGCCAGCAGCTTAGGGGGAGGGGGAGATGGCTACACCTTC. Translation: CASSLGGGGDGYTF. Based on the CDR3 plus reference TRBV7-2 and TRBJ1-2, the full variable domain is GAGVSQSPSNKVTEKGKDVELRCDPISGHTALYWYRQSLGQGLEFLIYFQGNSAPDKSGLPSDRFSAERTGGSVSTLTIQRTQQEDSAVYLCASSLGGGGDGYTFGSGTRLTVV.